Below, one T cell receptor beta chain is given with its context. This record belongs to a study of blood T cell repertoires in COVID-19. Sequenced by immunoSEQ multiplex PCR; TCRdb stores in-frame clones only, minus some. The sample shows under 200,000 clones, around 80% of them seen only once. Germline V gene sequence: CDR1 SGHRS, CDR2 YFSETQ. This CDR3 is built from 16 residues. With V trimmed by 0 bases and J by 4 bases, 3 bases remained unmatched. The chain has TRBV5-1 and TRBJ2-1; TRBD2 agrees at 11 bases. What was sequenced was peripheral blood. The TCR comes from a man aged 55 to 69 with acute or convalescent COVID-19. The CDR3 protein is CASSLELAGGYNEQFF. CDR3 nucleotide sequence: TGCGCCAGCAGCTTGGAGTTAGCGGGAGGGTACAATGAGCAGTTCTTC.